This TCR beta chain was observed in a study of monozygotic twins with inflammatory bowel disease. TCRdb reanalyzed the 5' RACE reads, giving one entry per CDR3 protein sequence and no DNA. This table lists about 210,000 distinct CDR3 sequences. As to this clonotype: Its antigen is as yet unknown.

Study-wide findings and caveats: Between concordant and discordant twins, repertoire similarity failed to differ, a result that limited power may explain. Healthy co-twins had higher TCRbeta inverse Simpson diversity than their IBD twins.

The clonotype comes from a human donor with ulcerative colitis or Crohn's disease, or a healthy co-twin of an affected twin (not recorded which). What was sequenced was blood.

CDR3 residues: CASSVGSSGGSDTQYF. The J gene is TRBJ2-3, the V gene TRBV9; checking the TCRdb D call of TRBD2 is not possible without DNA. The CDR3 is 16 amino acids. From germline, CDR1 is SGDLS and CDR2 YYNGEE.